The clone carrying this T cell receptor beta chain was recorded a few times. The junction differs from germline at one of its ends, possibly a read error. Each person with ophthalmopathy scored at least 3 on the Clinical Activity Score, reached NOSPECS grade 4 or higher, and had been ill under 3 months. Clinical symptoms, serum thyroxine and TRAb, thyroid ultrasound and orbital computed tomography were used for the diagnoses. Amplified TCR beta CDR3 regions derived from RNA transcripts. RT-PCR in the first round (using the HTBI primer set) targeted the TCR CDR3. Each CDR3 protein gets one entry after TCRdb re-called the multiplex PCR reads with MiXCR. The data show about 610,000 distinct CDR3 sequences, roughly 14% seen once. CDR1 LGHNA and CDR2 YSLEER come from the germline V gene. The CDR3 sequence is 13 residues long. The record originates from a study of T cells in Graves' hyperthyroidism and ophthalmopathy.

The TCR was taken from a woman aged 40 to 50 with Graves' ophthalmopathy. The sample taken for sequencing was blood. The gene calls are TRBV4-3 and TRBJ2-3; D unresolved. The CDR3, as DNA: TGCGCCAGCAGCCGGGGATCTACAGAGACGCAGTATTTT. It yields the protein CASSRGSTETQYF.